The clone carrying this T cell receptor (beta chain) was seen many times. Its specificity is unknown. This sample is part of a study of blood T cells in healthy people across ages. Overall study findings and caveats: Any conclusive comparison of naive versus antigen-experienced cells was prevented by using unsorted PBMCs.

Alongside a J-beta primer mix, a sample-barcoded 5' primer served in a second PCR lasting roughly 7 to 11 cycles. Every cDNA molecule carried a tag from a template-switch adaptor bearing 12 random nucleotides. TCRdb analysed the 5' RACE reads with MiXCR anew, one entry per CDR3 protein. The table lists under 1,000,000 distinct CDR3 sequences, 36% of them singletons, with under 15% in the top ten. The V and J ends lost 6 bases and 2 bases respectively, with 12 bases between them. CDR3 length equals 14 residues. In terms of origin and age, donors were healthy Caucasian individuals from Russia aged roughly 6 to 95.

The material sequenced was blood. The rearrangement joins TRBV12-3 or TRBV12-4 to TRBJ2-3, with D perhaps matching TRBD2 (6 bases). The receptor's source is a young man in good health. The CDR3 DNA reads as TGTGCCAGCAGGGCCGGGACTCTCACAGATACGCAGTATTTT. This codes for CASRAGTLTDTQYF.